What follows is one T cell receptor beta chain and its context. Its antigen is undetermined. This record comes from a study of cytomegalovirus exposure and HLA in healthy donors. Primers: 60 Vbeta forward and 13 Jbeta reverse. Assay used: immunoSEQ multiplex PCR; TCRdb lists only in-frame clones, some missing. The sample contains 95,000 to 110,000 clones, 81% of which appear only once. Study-wide results and caveats: Analysis was carried out at a later point, and it linked a missense DCLRE1C variant to TCR beta V- and J-gene trimming.

CDR3 length: 13 amino acids. Germline V gene data show CDR1 as MNHEY and CDR2 as SVGAGI. V was clipped by 5 bases and J by 3 bases, with 9 bases between them. The specimen was PBMCs. The sequence was collected from a man under 40 in good health and CMV-seronegative. The V and J genes are TRBV6-5 and TRBJ2-3, with D possibly TRBD2 on 6 matching bases. In nucleotides, the CDR3 is TGTGCCAGCAGTGGCGGGATAACAGATACGCAGTATTTT. It specifies CASSGGITDTQYF.